A single T cell receptor (beta chain) is shown here with its context. The authors' processing: Amplified reference gene primers provided the basis for estimating nucleated cell counts. TCRdb's table, derived via immunoSEQ multiplex PCR, lists solely in-frame clones and lacks some. That table furnishes V, J and clone size, whereas the DNA furnished D and trimming. This repertoire shows 110,000 to 150,000 clones, over 75% found once; its top ten account for approximately 1.8%. CDR1 and CDR2 (germline): MNHEY, SVGAGI. This CDR3 spans 14 amino acids. J lost 6 bases, V lost 3 bases, and 6 bases had no gene match. The data are from a study of blood T cell repertoires in COVID-19.

The sample was peripheral blood. V and J are TRBV6-5 and TRBJ1-1; 8 bases are shared with TRBD1. The sequence derives from a man in his sixties or seventies with acute or convalescent COVID-19. CDR3 coding DNA: TGTGCCAGCAGTTATTGGACAGGGCAGGCTGAAGCTTTCTTT. Translated: CASSYWTGQAEAFF.